Only one count was recorded for the clone carrying this T cell receptor beta chain. The data derive from a study of T-cell memory formation after mild COVID-19. TCRdb re-derived calls from the 5' RACE reads in MiXCR, one entry per CDR3 protein. The data show roughly 510,000 distinct CDR3 sequences, with around 16% seen just once and about 8.1% held by the top ten. The CDR3 extends over 14 amino acids. The germline CDR1 and CDR2 sequences are MNHEY and SVGAGI. The ends were cut back, 0 bases at V and 5 bases at J, with 10 bases in the middle. Source material: PBMCs or a T cell subset sorted from them (not recorded which). The sequence came from an adult woman who had mild COVID-19 (a few samples of this study predate the infection). Cell type and time point are not known. V usage is TRBV6-5 and J usage is TRBJ2-5; D remains unclear. Written as DNA, the CDR3 is TGTGCCAGCAGTTACTCTCCCGGTCGGGAGACCCAGTACTTC. This codes for CASSYSPGRETQYF.